The text below deals with one T cell receptor beta chain. Its antigen is not identified. In the PCR, 60 Vbeta and 13 Jbeta primers were used. Generated by immunoSEQ multiplex PCR, the TCRdb table keeps only in-frame clones and is missing some. The sample has 150,000 to 200,000 clones, 80% to 90% seen once. The sample is drawn from a study of cytomegalovirus exposure and HLA in healthy donors. Study details: Of the donors genotyped, several hundred in all, about 80% fell in the Caucasian-associated ancestry cluster.

Whole-study findings and limits: 87-base-pair reads could not separate some V segments, including TRBV6-2 and TRBV6-3. A missense variant in DCLRE1C was later tied to TCR beta V- and J-gene trimming.

Germline CDR1 is ENHRY and CDR2 is SYGVKD. This CDR3 contains 14 residues. The V end lost 10 bases, the J end lost 1 base, and 17 bases lay between the germline ends. The rearrangement joins TRBV10-3 to TRBJ2-7; D possibly corresponds to TRBD1 (6 bases). The sequenced sample was PBMCs. The TCR was taken from a man between 18 and 29 years old in good health and CMV-seropositive. In DNA, the CDR3 is TGTGCCACCTCTGGTGGGGGCTTTTCCTACGAGCAGTACTTC. Amino acid sequence: CATSGGGFSYEQYF.